This T cell receptor (beta chain) stems from a study of blood T cell repertoires in COVID-19. For the study at large: COVID-19 samples from acute and convalescent phases originated in the United States, Italy and Spain. Sample material is recorded as cDNA or gDNA derived from T cells, B-cell-depleted T cells, or PBMCs.

In germline, CDR1 is MGHRA, CDR2 YSYEKL. The length of the CDR3 is 14 residues. The J segment lost 5 bases and the V segment lost 2 bases, leaving 5 bases of the junction unmatched. Original analysis: The assay estimated nucleated cells by amplifying reference gene primers. Some clones are missing from TCRdb's copy, which holds only in-frame ones; the method was immunoSEQ multiplex PCR. That table furnishes V, J and clone size, whereas the DNA furnished D and trimming. The table lists about 210,000 clones, around 87% of them singletons. Individuals aged about 18 to 90 years were recruited from 20 to 25 US areas.

This chain connects TRBV4-1 to TRBJ2-5; TRBD2 aligns across 7 bases. The receptor comes from a man aged 25-45 years in a cohort exposed to, infected with or recovered from COVID-19 (not recorded which). Material for sequencing was PBMCs or T cells enriched from blood (not recorded which). The CDR3 sequence is CASSQLQGGETQYF. The DNA of the CDR3 is TGCGCCAGCAGCCAATTGCAGGGAGGGGAGACCCAGTACTTC.